The rows below give T cell receptor beta chains drawn from one sample of a study of siplizumab effects on memory and regulatory T cells. Method: immunoSEQ multiplex PCR; TCRdb's copy keeps in-frame clones and lacks some. The data hold approximately 65,000 clones, with around four fifths observed a single time. Input material: memory CD4+ T cells sorted from blood. The receptors here all came from a human donor in good health. CDR3s include the opening cysteine and the closing phenylalanine or tryptophan.

V: TRBV2; CDR3: CASTGGGGDYEQYF
V: TRBV11-2; CDR3: CASSLGLAKDTQYF
V: TRBV28; CDR3: CASSQLPYEQYF
V: TRBV19; CDR3: CASRVGFIGTEAFF
V: TRBV5-4; CDR3: CASSLDVGTAYEQYF
V: TRBV7-2; CDR3: CASSLEPLVYTF
V: TRBV19; CDR3: CASSILGYGYTF
V: TRBV11-2; CDR3: CASSFAAGVGEQFF
V: TRBV7-2; CDR3: CASSQRADTYEQHF
V: TRBV5-1; CDR3: CASSLELTDSYEQYF
V: TRBV18; CDR3: CASSPLQGNEQFF
V: TRBV6-4; CDR3: CASSSGRATDTQYF
V: TRBV5-6; CDR3: CASSNIRQWGQKGYTF
V: TRBV25-1; CDR3: CASIRLAGGQETQYF
V: TRBV5-1; CDR3: CASSFATLNTGELFF
V: TRBV11-2; CDR3: CASSSTGAGGYGYTF
V: TRBV6-6; CDR3: CASSYSTVVGYTF
V: TRBV5-1; CDR3: CASTLATNTEAFF
V: TRBV29-1; CDR3: CSVELGGMVEKLFF
V: TRBV30; CDR3: CAWTRDGNSNTEAFF
V: TRBV7-9; CDR3: CASSRPAPVTQYF
V: TRBV9; CDR3: CASSPWGADTQYF
V: TRBV19; CDR3: CASSTLGVASYEQYF
V: TRBV6-5; CDR3: CASSYHGGEETQYF
V: TRBV19; CDR3: CASRDQPSPRSGNTIYF
V: TRBV11-1; CDR3: CASSLGQGKETQYF
V: TRBV11-3; CDR3: CASSLGLGPGQETQYF
V: TRBV6-5; CDR3: CASSYSGSYEQYF
V: TRBV5-1; CDR3: CASSLLGGASYEQYF
V: TRBV11-2; CDR3: CASQRQGGPYEQYF
V: TRBV25-1; CDR3: CASSLPGQQETQYF
V: TRBV5-1; CDR3: CASSLEAGYGYTF
V: TRBV15; CDR3: CATSTGRSTDTQYF
V: TRBV12-2; CDR3: CASRPPQERGRINTGELFF
V: TRBV27; CDR3: CASRWGGGTEAFF
V: TRBV7-2; CDR3: CASSSYPVREDGYTF
V: TRBV5-8; CDR3: CASSLTYSGGQPQHF
V: TRBV29-1; CDR3: CSVEEKRNTEAFF
V: TRBV7-8; CDR3: CASSPLGQGHEKLFF
V: TRBV5-1; CDR3: CASSLALAGGRGTGELFF